These 32 T cell receptor beta chains originate from one sample sequenced in a study of blood T cell repertoires in COVID-19. Profiling relied on immunoSEQ multiplex PCR, and the TCRdb table lists in-frame clones only, not all of them. The sample carries roughly 100,000 clones, approximately 81% recorded once. Sequencing used peripheral blood. The source of these receptors is a man older than 75 with acute or convalescent COVID-19.

V and J are TRBV18 and TRBJ2-3; TRBD1 might be the D (6 bases). In germline, CDR1 is KGHSH, CDR2 LQKENI. The V and J ends lost 6 bases and 1 base respectively, with 14 bases between them. The CDR3 is 15 amino acids. The CDR3 region is CASSRQVEGTDTQYF. The CDR3 DNA reads TGTGCCAGCTCTCGACAGGTGGAGGGCACAGATACGCAGTATTTT. Combining the CDR3 with reference TRBV18 and TRBJ2-3 gives the whole variable domain NAGVMQNPRHLVRRRGQEARLRCSPMKGHSHVYWYRQLPEEGLKFMVYLQKENIIDESGMPKERFSAEFPKEGPSILRIQQVVRGDSAAYFCASSRQVEGTDTQYFGPGTRLTVL.

The chain has TRBV3-1 (or the pseudogene TRBV3-2) and TRBJ2-7; 7 bases are shared with TRBD1. This CDR3 spans 16 amino acids. Losses at the gene ends were 3 bases for V and 6 bases for J; bases not matched to a gene: 14. Germline-derived CDR1 and CDR2 are LGHDT and YNNKEL (reference sequence). Here the CDR3 reads CASSHRAGTVTSEQYF. CDR3 sequence (DNA): TGTGCCAGCAGCCACCGAGCCGGGACAGTAACCTCCGAGCAGTACTTC.

This clone showed up just a few times. This rearrangement joins TRBV4-2 to TRBJ2-3, with 10 positions matching TRBD2. Germline V gene data show CDR1 as LGHNA and CDR2 as YNFKEQ. With V trimmed by 4 bases and J by 3 bases, 7 bases remained unmatched. The CDR3 has 16 amino acids. The CDR3 reads CASSREAGGGTDTQYF. DNA for the CDR3: TGTGCCAGCAGCCGGGAAGCGGGAGGGGGTACAGATACGCAGTATTTT.

The rearrangement joins TRBV18 to TRBJ1-6; D gene unclear. CDR3 length: 14 amino acids. Trimming shortened V by 3 bases and J by 7 bases, and 10 bases separated the two germline ends. Germline-derived CDR1 and CDR2 are KGHSH and LQKENI. The CDR3 DNA is TGTGCCAGCTCACCTGACATGGAAAATTCACCCCTCCACTTT. This codes for CASSPDMENSPLHF.

This chain connects TRBV9 to TRBJ2-5, with TRBD2 identical over 8 bases. Germline V CDR1 and CDR2: SGDLS, YYNGEE. The CDR3 totals 16 residues. J lost 0 bases, V lost 2 bases, and 6 bases had no gene match. CDR3: CASSVRGGRDQETQYF. Written as DNA, the CDR3 is TGTGCCAGCAGCGTTCGCGGGGGGCGGGACCAAGAGACCCAGTACTTC.

The chain has TRBV5-1 and TRBJ2-7; D gene ambiguous. CDR3 length: 12 residues. V dropped 3 bases and J dropped 6 bases, with 10 bases sitting between them. Germline V gives CDR1 SGHRS, CDR2 YFSETQ. In DNA form, the CDR3 reads TGCGCCAGCAGCTCCTTGAACACCGAGCAGTACTTC. Residues: CASSSLNTEQYF.

The chain has TRBV28 and TRBJ2-2; D may be TRBD2 (5 bases). Trimming cost V 8 bases and J 7 bases, with 11 bases left between them. CDR1 and CDR2 (germline): MDHEN, SYDVKM. The CDR3 has 12 residues. CDR3 bases: TGTGCCAGCTTAACGGGGATCGGGGAGCTGTTTTTT. This gives the protein CASLTGIGELFF.

The V call is TRBV14, the J call TRBJ2-3, with 10 bases matching TRBD2. The CDR3 extends over 15 amino acids. Germline V lookup: CDR1 SGHDN, CDR2 FVKESK. V lost 6 bases, J lost 0 bases, and 3 bases stayed unmatched. For the CDR3, the DNA is TGTGCCAGCAGTCTGACTAGCGGGAGCACAGATACGCAGTATTTT. Translated: CASSLTSGSTDTQYF.

This clone is a singleton in its sample. J is TRBJ1-4 and V is TRBV5-1, with TRBD1 identical over 7 bases. V was pared by 3 bases and J by 10 bases, with 6 bases of the junction left unmatched. This CDR3 contains 13 residues. Germline CDR1 is SGHRS and CDR2 is YFSETQ. The CDR3 reads CASSYDREGKLFF. The CDR3 DNA follows: TGCGCCAGCAGCTATGACAGGGAAGGAAAACTGTTTTTT.

The V and J genes are TRBV30 and TRBJ2-5; TRBD1 might be the D (5 bases). Germline V lookup: CDR1 GTSNPN, CDR2 SVGIG (reference sequence). With 4 bases removed from V and 7 bases from J, the gap between germline ends came to 13 bases. CDR3 length equals 12 residues. This CDR3 is CAWTVGLGTQYF. The DNA for the CDR3 is TGTGCCTGGACGGTGGGGCTTGGGACCCAGTACTTC.

This clone is a singleton in its sample. The chain combines TRBV14 with TRBJ2-1, with a weak D call TRBD2 (5 bases). Germline CDR1 SGHDN, CDR2 FVKESK. There are 13 residues in the CDR3. The V end lost 7 bases, the J end lost 3 bases, and 10 bases lay between the germline ends. The CDR3 region has the DNA TGTGCCAGCAACCGCGGAGGCTACAATGAGCAGTTCTTC. It specifies CASNRGGYNEQFF. Supplemented by reference TRBV14 and TRBJ2-1, the full variable domain reads EAGVTQFPSHSVIEKGQTVTLRCDPISGHDNLYWYRRVMGKEIKFLLHFVKESKQDESGMPNNRFLAERTGGTYSTLKVQPAELEDSGVYFCASNRGGYNEQFFGPGTRLTVL.

The rearrangement joins TRBV5-1 to TRBJ1-3, with TRBD1 matching over 7 bases. Germline V gene sequence: CDR1 SGHRS, CDR2 YFSETQ. The J segment lost 0 bases and the V segment lost 0 bases, leaving 15 bases of the junction unmatched. This CDR3 is 20 amino acids long. The CDR3 nucleotides read TGCGCCAGCAGCTTGGACATTCGGGGGACAGCTCTGAGCTCTGGAAACACCATATATTTT. Its translation is CASSLDIRGTALSSGNTIYF.

The chain uses TRBV5-1 and TRBJ1-4, with D maybe TRBD1 (5 bases). The germline CDR1 and CDR2 sequences are SGHRS and YFSETQ. The CDR3 sequence is 15 residues long. The V gene lost 3 bases and the J gene lost 7 bases, with 16 bases spanning the gap. The CDR3 sequence is CASSSGGGGGEKLFF. The CDR3 DNA is TGCGCCAGCAGCTCGGGCGGCGGCGGGGGTGAAAAACTGTTTTTT.

V gene TRBV3-1 (or the pseudogene TRBV3-2) combines with J gene TRBJ2-1, with TRBD2 identical over 12 bases. V dropped 1 base and J dropped 7; count of bases not matched to a gene: 8. The CDR3 has 17 residues. Germline-derived CDR1 and CDR2 are LGHDT and YNNKEL (reference sequence). The CDR3 spells CASSQGRRTSGINEQFF. The DNA of the CDR3 is TGTGCCAGCAGCCAAGGTCGCCGGACTAGCGGGATTAATGAGCAGTTCTTC.

V gene TRBV11-2 combines with J gene TRBJ2-5; perhaps TRBD2 as D (6 bases). V was pared by 2 bases and J by 4 bases, with 8 bases between. The CDR3 spans 13 residues. Per the germline V gene, CDR1 is SGHAT and CDR2 is FQNNGV. The CDR3 spells CASSLRAGETQYF. CDR3 DNA: TGTGCCAGCAGCTTAAGAGCGGGAGAGACCCAGTACTTC.

This chain links TRBV28 with TRBJ2-7, with TRBD2 matching over 7 bases. CDR3 length: 13 residues. V was clipped by 8 bases and J by 0 bases; unmatched bases: 4. Germline-derived CDR1 and CDR2 are MDHEN and SYDVKM. The CDR3 coding sequence is TGTGCCAGCCGGATAGCGGGCTCCTACGAGCAGTACTTC. This codes for CASRIAGSYEQYF.

The chain joins TRBV14 to TRBJ2-1, with a tentative D call TRBD1 (6 bases). This CDR3 contains 13 residues. CDR1 and CDR2 (germline): SGHDN, FVKESK. The V gene lost 5 bases and the J gene lost 7 bases, with 12 bases spanning the gap. This chain's CDR3 is CASSGQFRNEQFF. The DNA for the CDR3 is TGTGCCAGCAGCGGACAGTTTAGGAATGAGCAGTTCTTC.

The chain joins TRBV29-1 to TRBJ2-5; D remains unclear. The CDR3 extends over 11 amino acids. V was shortened by 4 bases and J by 10 bases, with 13 bases between the two germline ends. Germline-derived CDR1 and CDR2 are SQVTM and ANQGSEA. CDR3 residues: CSVAPVGSQYF. Here the CDR3 DNA reads TGCAGCGTTGCCCCTGTTGGCAGCCAGTACTTC.

This clone has more than one count but fewer than ten. The chain joins TRBV27 to TRBJ1-1; 10 bases fit TRBD1. Germline assignment: CDR1 MNHEY and CDR2 SMNVEV (reference sequence). This CDR3 spans 11 amino acids. V was pared by 6 bases and J by 10 bases, with 2 bases of the junction left unmatched. The chain's CDR3 is CASRTGGAAFF. The CDR3, as DNA: TGTGCCAGCAGGACAGGGGGCGCAGCTTTCTTT.

The chain employs TRBV3-1 (or the pseudogene TRBV3-2) and TRBJ2-7, with no clear D. V gave up 2 bases and J gave up 0 bases, with 11 bases separating them. Germline V gene lookup returns CDR1 LGHDT and CDR2 YNNKEL (reference sequence). The CDR3 is 15 residues long. Written as DNA, the CDR3 is TGTGCCAGCAGCCAATTAATCAGAAGCTCCTACGAGCAGTACTTC. This translates into CASSQLIRSSYEQYF.

This clone was counted a few times. This chain connects TRBV18 to TRBJ1-5, with TRBD1 matching over 7 bases. CDR1 is KGHSH and CDR2 is LQKENI in the germline V gene. There are 15 residues in the CDR3. V was pared by 6 bases and J by 4 bases, with 9 bases of the junction left unmatched. CDR3 nucleotide sequence: TGTGCCAGCTCGACACAGGGGTTGGGGAATCAGCCCCAGCATTTT. Its translation is CASSTQGLGNQPQHF.

The gene calls are TRBV5-1 and TRBJ2-7, with D perhaps TRBD1 (6 bases). The V gene lost 4 bases and the J gene lost 2 bases, with 19 bases spanning the gap. The CDR3 covers 16 residues. Per the germline V gene, CDR1 is SGHRS and CDR2 is YFSETQ. The CDR3: CASSTSPGDKTYEQYF. The CDR3 nucleotides are TGCGCCAGCAGCACCTCCCCAGGGGATAAGACCTACGAGCAGTACTTC.

The chain employs TRBV6-1 and TRBJ1-5; 7 nucleotides agree with TRBD1. After removal of 4 bases from V and 5 bases from J, the junction contained 17 bases not matched to a gene. Germline values: CDR1 MNHNS, CDR2 SASEGT. This CDR3 is 18 amino acids long. The DNA of the CDR3 is TGTGCCAGCAGTGGAGACGACAGGGCAGGGATGAGGGATCAGCCCCAGCATTTT. It specifies CASSGDDRAGMRDQPQHF.

The genes are TRBV5-1 and TRBJ1-1; 10 bases align to TRBD1. The trim removed 3 bases at V and 1 base at J, leaving 6 bases unmatched. This CDR3 contains 16 residues. Germline V lookup: CDR1 SGHRS, CDR2 YFSETQ. CDR3 residues: CASSSSGTGENTEAFF. DNA of the CDR3: TGCGCCAGCAGCTCATCCGGGACAGGGGAGAACACTGAAGCTTTCTTT.

The DNA for the CDR3 is TGTGCCAGCAGCTTACTAGCGGTCCTCGGCAATGAGCAGTTCTTC. It translates to CASSLLAVLGNEQFF. The V call is TRBV6-5, the J call TRBJ2-1; 8 nucleotides align to TRBD2. V lost 6 bases, J lost 6 bases, and 10 bases stayed unmatched. The CDR3 runs 15 residues. Germline CDR1 reads MNHEY; CDR2 reads SVGAGI.

The rearrangement joins TRBV4-3 to TRBJ1-6, with 10 positions matching TRBD1. The CDR3 is 15 residues long. Germline assignment: CDR1 LGHNA and CDR2 YSLEER. With V trimmed by 1 base and J by 7 bases, 1 base remained unmatched. CDR3 loop: CASSQGDRGNSPLHF. CDR3 sequence (DNA): TGCGCCAGCAGCCAAGGGGACAGGGGCAATTCACCCCTCCACTTT.

The count of this clone is one. V is TRBV6-6 and J is TRBJ2-3, with TRBD1 as a possible D gene (6 bases). Germline V gene sequence: CDR1 MNHNY, CDR2 SVGAGI (reference sequence). Trimming stripped 4 bases from V and 5 bases from J, with 13 bases between. The CDR3 is made up of 14 amino acids. The DNA of the CDR3 is TGTGCCAGCAGTTTGGGGGCCTATGGAGATACGCAGTATTTT. It yields the protein CASSLGAYGDTQYF.

This rearrangement joins TRBV27 to TRBJ1-1; 7 nucleotides match TRBD1. The V segment lost 6 bases and the J segment 4 bases; nucleotides outside the gene matches: 17. Germline V lookup: CDR1 MNHEY, CDR2 SMNVEV (reference sequence). This CDR3 has 17 residues. CDR3 sequence reads: CASRSWDSRGWGTEAFF. The CDR3 DNA is TGTGCCAGCAGATCCTGGGACAGCAGGGGGTGGGGCACTGAAGCTTTCTTT.

V and J are TRBV18 and TRBJ2-1; a weak D match, TRBD1 (6 bases). The germline V gene encodes CDR1 KGHSH and CDR2 LQKENI. Trimming stripped 1 base from V and 0 bases from J, with 7 bases between. This CDR3 region has 15 residues. The CDR3 reads CASSPRDTSYNEQFF. The CDR3 DNA sequence: TGTGCCAGCTCACCACGGGACACCTCCTACAATGAGCAGTTCTTC.

The sample holds one count of this clone. This chain connects TRBV2 to TRBJ1-5; the match to TRBD1 covers 8 bases. V gave up 4 bases and J gave up 4 bases; unmatched junction bases: 6. Germline-derived CDR1 and CDR2 are SNHLY and FYNNEI. This CDR3 has 15 residues. The CDR3 sequence is CASSGRTGRNQPQHF. The CDR3 nucleotides are TGTGCCAGCAGTGGGAGGACAGGGCGTAATCAGCCCCAGCATTTT.

A few counts support this clone. This chain connects TRBV28 to TRBJ1-2, with D perhaps TRBD1 (5 bases). The V gene's germline CDR1 is MDHEN and CDR2 SYDVKM. The CDR3 runs 13 residues. The germline V and J ends were trimmed by 6 bases and 7 bases, with 15 bases remaining between them. DNA of the CDR3: TGTGCCAGCAGATTGGACACACAGATTGGCTACACCTTC. Translation: CASRLDTQIGYTF.

A few counts support this clone. This chain connects TRBV10-3 to TRBJ2-2, with TRBD2 matching 10 bases. The CDR3 spans 14 residues. Germline lookup yields CDR1 ENHRY and CDR2 SYGVKD. With 9 bases clipped from V and 1 base from J, the junction kept 2 bases outside the gene matches. CDR3: CAIRTSGNTGELFF. The CDR3 coding sequence is TGTGCCATTAGGACTAGCGGGAACACCGGGGAGCTGTTTTTT.